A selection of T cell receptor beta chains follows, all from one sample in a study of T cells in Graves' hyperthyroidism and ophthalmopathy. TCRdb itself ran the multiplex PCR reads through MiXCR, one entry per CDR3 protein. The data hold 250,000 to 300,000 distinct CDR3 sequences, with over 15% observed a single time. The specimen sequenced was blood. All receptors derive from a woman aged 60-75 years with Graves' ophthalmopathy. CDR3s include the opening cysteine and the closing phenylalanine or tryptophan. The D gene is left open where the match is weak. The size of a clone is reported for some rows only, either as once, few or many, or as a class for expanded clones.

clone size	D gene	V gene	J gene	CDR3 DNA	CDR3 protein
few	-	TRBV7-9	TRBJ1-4	TGTGCCAGCAGCTTAACGGGAACTAATGAAAAACTGTTTTTT	CASSLTGTNEKLFF
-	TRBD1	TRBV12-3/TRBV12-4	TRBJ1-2	TGTGCCAGCAGTTTTGGAGGGACAGGGCATGATGGCTACACCTTC	CASSFGGTGHDGYTF
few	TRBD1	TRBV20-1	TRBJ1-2	TGCAGTGCTCCTGACAGGGTTTATGGCTACACCTTC	CSAPDRVYGYTF
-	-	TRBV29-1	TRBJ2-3	TGCAGCGTTGACCCCGTGGGGAACCAGGGCACAGATACGCAGTATTTT	CSVDPVGNQGTDTQYF
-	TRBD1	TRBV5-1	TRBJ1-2	TGCGCCAGCAGCTTGGAGGCGCAGGGGGCTGTCTATGGCTACACCTTC	CASSLEAQGAVYGYTF
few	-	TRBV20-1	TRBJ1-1	TGCAGTGCTTGGGTACTAGCAGAAGCTTTCTTT	CSAWVLAEAFF
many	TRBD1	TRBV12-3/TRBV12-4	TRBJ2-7	TGTGCCAGCAGCCCTCGGACAGGGAACTACGAGCAGTACTTC	CASSPRTGNYEQYF
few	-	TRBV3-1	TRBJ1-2	TGTGCCAGCAGCCCGGATCCTAACTATGGCTACACCTTC	CASSPDPNYGYTF
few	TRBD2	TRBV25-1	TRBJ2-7	TGTGCCAGCAGGGCGATAACTAGCGGGAGTTACGAGCAGTACTTC	CASRAITSGSYEQYF
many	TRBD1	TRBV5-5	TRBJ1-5	TGTGCCAGCAGCGGGAGACAGGGAGGCTCGGTTCAGCCCCAGCATTTT	CASSGRQGGSVQPQHF
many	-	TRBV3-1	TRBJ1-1	TGTGCCAGCAGCCCGCTTGGGGGGTCGGGCACTGAAGCTTTCTTT	CASSPLGGSGTEAFF
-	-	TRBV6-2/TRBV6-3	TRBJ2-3	TGTGCCAGCAGTTACAACTGGATGAAAGCGGCTAGCACAGATACGCAGTATTTT	CASSYNWMKAASTDTQYF
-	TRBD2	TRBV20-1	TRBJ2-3	TGCAGTAAAGAGACTAGCGGGAGACCAGATACGCAGTATTTT	CSKETSGRPDTQYF
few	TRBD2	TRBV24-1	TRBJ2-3	TGTGCCACCAGTGATCTGGGACTAGCGGGAGTAGATACGCAGTATTTT	CATSDLGLAGVDTQYF
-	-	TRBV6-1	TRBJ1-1	TGTGCCAGCAGCGGTCAGGTGGGCACTGAAGCTTTCTTT	CASSGQVGTEAFF
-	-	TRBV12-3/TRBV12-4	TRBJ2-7	TGTGCCAGCAGCCAAATAGGCGAGCAGTACTTC	CASSQIGEQYF
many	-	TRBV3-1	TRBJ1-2	TGTGCCAGCAGCCCAACCACAGGGAACTATGGCTACACCTTC	CASSPTTGNYGYTF
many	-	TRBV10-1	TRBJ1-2	TGCGCCAGCAGTGACCCATCCCAACAGAACTATGGCTACACCTTC	CASSDPSQQNYGYTF
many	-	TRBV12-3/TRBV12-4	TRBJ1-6	TGTGCCAGCAGTTCGGCACAGGTCTATAATTCACCCCTCCACTTT	CASSSAQVYNSPLHF
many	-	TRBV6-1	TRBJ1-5	TGTGCCAGCCGGAGGGAGGCAGGCTCTAATCAGCCCCAGCATTTT	CASRREAGSNQPQHF
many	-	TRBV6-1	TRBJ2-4	TGTGCCAGCATCCAAGGGTCGGCCAAAAACATTCAGTACTTC	CASIQGSAKNIQYF
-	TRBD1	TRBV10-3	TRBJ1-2	TGTGCCATCAGTGAGTCAGGAGACAGGGGGTTCTATGGCTACACCTTC	CAISESGDRGFYGYTF
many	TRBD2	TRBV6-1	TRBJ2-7	TGTGCCAGCAAATTCGGGACTAGCGGCTCCTACGAGCAGTACTTC	CASKFGTSGSYEQYF
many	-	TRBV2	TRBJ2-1	TGTGCCAGCAGGACGACTCGAAGAGCTAATGAGCAGTTCTTC	CASRTTRRANEQFF
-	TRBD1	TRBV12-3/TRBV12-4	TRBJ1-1	TGTGCCAGCAGTTTTGGGACAGGGGGCGCGGTCAACACTGAAGCTTTCTTT	CASSFGTGGAVNTEAFF
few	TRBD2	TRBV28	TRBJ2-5	TGTGCCAGCAGCTCCGGTGGGACTAGCTGGCGGGAGACCCAGTACTTC	CASSSGGTSWRETQYF
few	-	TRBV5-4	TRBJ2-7	TGTGCCAGCAGCCCACAGGGTTTCAGGGAGCAGTACTTC	CASSPQGFREQYF
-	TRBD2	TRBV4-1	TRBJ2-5	TGCGCCAGCAGAAGCACGGGACTAGCTCGAGAGACCCAGTACTTC	CASRSTGLARETQYF
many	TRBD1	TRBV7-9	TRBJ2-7	TGTGCCAGCAGCTCCCGTGGGACAGGGACCCCCCAACTATCCTACGAGCAGTACTTC	CASSSRGTGTPQLSYEQYF
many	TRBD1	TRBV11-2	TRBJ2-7	TGTGCCAGCAGCCCAGGGGTGGGACAGGGGTTGGCAGGCGAGCAGTACTTC	CASSPGVGQGLAGEQYF
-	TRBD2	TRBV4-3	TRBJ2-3	TGCGCCAGCAGCCACGGACTAGCGGGAGCGGGAGATACGCAGTATTTT	CASSHGLAGAGDTQYF
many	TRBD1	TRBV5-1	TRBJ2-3	TGCGCCAGCAGCTCAGAGGGGACAGGTCCTGATACGCAGTATTTT	CASSSEGTGPDTQYF
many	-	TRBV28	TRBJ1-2	TGTGCCAGCAGTTTATTTCTCCCCTCGACCCACTTGGTGGGTGGCTACACCTTC	CASSLFLPSTHLVGGYTF
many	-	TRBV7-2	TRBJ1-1	TGTGCCAGCGACGGACAGCTGAACACTGAAGCTTTCTTT	CASDGQLNTEAFF
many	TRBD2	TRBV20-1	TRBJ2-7	TGCAGTGTGTGGGAAGGCGGGAGGGGGTCCTACGAGCAGTACTTC	CSVWEGGRGSYEQYF
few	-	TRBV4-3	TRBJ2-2	TGCGCCAGCAGCCCCGGGGGCGCGGTTCAAGTCGGGGAGCTGTTTTTT	CASSPGGAVQVGELFF
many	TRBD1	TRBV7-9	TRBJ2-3	TGTGCCAGCAGGCAAGGACAGGGGGCGGCAGATACGCAGTATTTT	CASRQGQGAADTQYF
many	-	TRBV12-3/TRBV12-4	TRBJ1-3	TGTGCCAGCAAAGAGGGAGCAAGAAACACCATATATTTT	CASKEGARNTIYF
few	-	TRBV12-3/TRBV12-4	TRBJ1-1	TGTGCCAGCTTCACCCCGGGGGGGGCGGAAACTGAAGCTTTCTTT	CASFTPGGAETEAFF
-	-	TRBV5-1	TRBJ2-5	TGCGCCAGCAGCTCTTCAGCGGTCCAAGAGACCCAGTACTTC	CASSSSAVQETQYF
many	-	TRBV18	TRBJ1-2	TGTGCCAGCTCACCACCGTCAGACAACTATGGCTACACCTTC	CASSPPSDNYGYTF
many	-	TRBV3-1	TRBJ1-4	TGTGCCAGCAGCCATTTGGCTAATGAAAAACTGTTTTTT	CASSHLANEKLFF
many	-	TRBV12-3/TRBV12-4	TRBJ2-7	TGTGCCAGCAGTCTCCCTCTAGCAAACAAGGCAGAGCAGTACTTC	CASSLPLANKAEQYF
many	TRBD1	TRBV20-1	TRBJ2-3	TGCAGTGCTGCTCGGACAGGGGCCACAGATACGCAGTATTTT	CSAARTGATDTQYF
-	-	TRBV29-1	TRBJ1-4	TGCAGCGTTGCCAGCACTAATGAAAAACTGTTTTTT	CSVASTNEKLFF
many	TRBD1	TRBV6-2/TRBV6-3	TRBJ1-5	TGTGCCAGCAGTCCGCGGGAGACAGGGGTAAGAAGACAGCCCCAGCATTTT	CASSPRETGVRRQPQHF
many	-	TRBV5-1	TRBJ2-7	TGCGCCAGCAGCTTGGCCGTCGGTAACGAGCAGTACTTC	CASSLAVGNEQYF
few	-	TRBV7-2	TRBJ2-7	TGTGCCAGCCAAACCATAGCAACAAGTTCCTACGAGCAGTACTTC	CASQTIATSSYEQYF
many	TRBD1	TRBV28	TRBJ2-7	TGTGCCAGCAGTTTAAGGGGGACAGGGGAGCAGTACTTC	CASSLRGTGEQYF
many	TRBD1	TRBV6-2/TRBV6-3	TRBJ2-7	TGTGCCAGCAGTCATCCTCAGGGGGCGACGTACGAGCAGTACTTC	CASSHPQGATYEQYF
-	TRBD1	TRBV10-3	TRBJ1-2	TGTGCCATTTCCGGACAGGGAGCGTATGGCTACACCTTC	CAISGQGAYGYTF
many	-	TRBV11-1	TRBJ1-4	TGTGCCAGCAGCTTAGCGTCGGCGGGGACGGGTGAAAAACTGTTTTTT	CASSLASAGTGEKLFF
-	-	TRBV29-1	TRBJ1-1	TGCAGCGTTGTTTCAGGGAGAGCTTTCTTT	CSVVSGRAFF
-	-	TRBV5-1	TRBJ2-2	TGCGCCAGCAGCCGCCGTATGTACACCGGGGAGCTGTTTTTT	CASSRRMYTGELFF